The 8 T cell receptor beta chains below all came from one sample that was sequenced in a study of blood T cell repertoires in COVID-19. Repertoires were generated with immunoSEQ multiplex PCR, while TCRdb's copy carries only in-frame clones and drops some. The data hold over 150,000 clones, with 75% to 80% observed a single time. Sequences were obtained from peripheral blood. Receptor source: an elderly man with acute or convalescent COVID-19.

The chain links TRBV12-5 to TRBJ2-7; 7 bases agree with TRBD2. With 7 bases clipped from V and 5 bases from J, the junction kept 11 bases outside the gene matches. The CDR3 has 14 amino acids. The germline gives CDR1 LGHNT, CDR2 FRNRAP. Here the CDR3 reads CASAPRREGNEQYF. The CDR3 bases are TGTGCTAGTGCCCCGAGGAGGGAGGGAAACGAGCAGTACTTC.

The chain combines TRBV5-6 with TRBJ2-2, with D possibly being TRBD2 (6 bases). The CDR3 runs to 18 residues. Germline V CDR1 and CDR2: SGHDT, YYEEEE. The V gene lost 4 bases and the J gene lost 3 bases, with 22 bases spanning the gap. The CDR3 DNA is TGTGCCAGCAGCGGGGGGAACTTGTTACAGGCCTACACCGGGGAGCTGTTTTTT. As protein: CASSGGNLLQAYTGELFF.

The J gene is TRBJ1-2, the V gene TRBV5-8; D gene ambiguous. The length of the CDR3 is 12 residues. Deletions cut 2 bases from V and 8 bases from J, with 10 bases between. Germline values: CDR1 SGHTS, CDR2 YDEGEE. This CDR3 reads CASSFLRVGYTF. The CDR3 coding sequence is TGTGCCAGCAGCTTCCTTAGAGTAGGCTACACCTTC.

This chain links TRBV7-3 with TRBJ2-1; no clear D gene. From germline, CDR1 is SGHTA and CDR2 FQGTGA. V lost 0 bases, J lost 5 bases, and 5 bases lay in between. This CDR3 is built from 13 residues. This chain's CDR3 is CASSLTYDNEQFF. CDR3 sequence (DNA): TGTGCCAGCAGCTTAACGTATGACAATGAGCAGTTCTTC.

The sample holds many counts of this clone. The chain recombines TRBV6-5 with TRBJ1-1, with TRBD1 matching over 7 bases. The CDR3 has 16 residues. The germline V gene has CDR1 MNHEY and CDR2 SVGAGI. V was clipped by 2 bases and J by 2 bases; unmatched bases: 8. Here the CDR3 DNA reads TGTGCCAGCAGTTACCGAGCGGCAGGGGGAAACACTGAAGCTTTCTTT. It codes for CASSYRAAGGNTEAFF.

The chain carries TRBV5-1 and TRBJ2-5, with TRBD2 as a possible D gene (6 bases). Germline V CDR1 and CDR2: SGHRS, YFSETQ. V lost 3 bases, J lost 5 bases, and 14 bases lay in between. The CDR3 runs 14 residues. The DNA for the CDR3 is TGCGCCAGCAGCTCAATGCGGGGCCGGGAGACCCAGTACTTC. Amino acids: CASSSMRGRETQYF.

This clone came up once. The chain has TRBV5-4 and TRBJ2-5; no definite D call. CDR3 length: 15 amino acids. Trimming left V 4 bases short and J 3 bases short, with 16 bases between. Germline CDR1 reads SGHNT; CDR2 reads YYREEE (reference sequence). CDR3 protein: CASSPALDTKETQYF. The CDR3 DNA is TGTGCCAGCAGCCCAGCCCTCGACACCAAAGAGACCCAGTACTTC.

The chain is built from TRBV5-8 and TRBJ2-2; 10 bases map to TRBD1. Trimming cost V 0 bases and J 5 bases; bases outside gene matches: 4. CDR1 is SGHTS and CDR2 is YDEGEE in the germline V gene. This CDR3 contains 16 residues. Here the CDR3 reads CASSLGQGARTGELFF. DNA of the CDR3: TGTGCCAGCAGCTTGGGACAGGGGGCACGAACCGGGGAGCTGTTTTTT.